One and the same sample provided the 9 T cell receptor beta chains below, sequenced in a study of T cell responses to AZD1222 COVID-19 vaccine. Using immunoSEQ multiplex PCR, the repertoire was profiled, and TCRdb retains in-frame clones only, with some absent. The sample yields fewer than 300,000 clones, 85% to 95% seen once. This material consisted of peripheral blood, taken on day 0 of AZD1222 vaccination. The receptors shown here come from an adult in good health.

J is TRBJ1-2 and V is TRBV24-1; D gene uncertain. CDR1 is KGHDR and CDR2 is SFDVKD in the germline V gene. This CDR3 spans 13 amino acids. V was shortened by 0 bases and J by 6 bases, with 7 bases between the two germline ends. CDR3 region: CATSDLRWDGYTF. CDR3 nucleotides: TGTGCCACCAGTGATTTGAGATGGGATGGCTACACCTTC.

The CDR3 protein is CASTPGGPGNIQYF. The CDR3 DNA follows: TGTGCCAGCACCCCCGGAGGGCCGGGAAACATTCAGTACTTC. The chain is built from TRBV6-5 and TRBJ2-4; TRBD2 might be the D (6 bases). V shed 7 bases and J shed 6 bases, with 16 bases lying between them. The CDR3 is 14 amino acids. Germline CDR1 and CDR2: MNHEY and SVGAGI.

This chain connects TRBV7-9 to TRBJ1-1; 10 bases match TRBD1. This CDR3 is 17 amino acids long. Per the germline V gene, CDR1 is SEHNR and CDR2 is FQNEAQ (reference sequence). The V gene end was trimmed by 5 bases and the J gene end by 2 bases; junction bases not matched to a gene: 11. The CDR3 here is CASSQDRGPSINTEAFF. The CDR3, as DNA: TGTGCCAGCAGCCAAGACAGGGGGCCTTCCATCAACACTGAAGCTTTCTTT.

The CDR3 DNA reads TGCAGCGTTAAGCGGGACTACACAGATACGCAGTATTTT. Translated: CSVKRDYTDTQYF. The chain joins TRBV29-1 to TRBJ2-3; 7 positions match TRBD2. V lost 5 bases and J lost 2; bases outside the gene matches: 4. The germline V gene encodes CDR1 SQVTM and CDR2 ANQGSEA. The length of the CDR3 is 13 residues.

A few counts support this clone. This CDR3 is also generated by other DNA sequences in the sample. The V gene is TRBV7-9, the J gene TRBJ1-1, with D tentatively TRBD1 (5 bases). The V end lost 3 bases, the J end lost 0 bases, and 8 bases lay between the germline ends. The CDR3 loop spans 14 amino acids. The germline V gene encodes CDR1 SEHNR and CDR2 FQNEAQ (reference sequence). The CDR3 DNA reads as TGTGCCAGCAGCTTGGGGGTCATGAACACTGAAGCTTTCTTT. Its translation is CASSLGVMNTEAFF.

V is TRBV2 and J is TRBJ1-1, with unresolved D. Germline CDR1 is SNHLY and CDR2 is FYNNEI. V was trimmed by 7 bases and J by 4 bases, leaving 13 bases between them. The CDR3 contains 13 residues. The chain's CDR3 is CASKGLSTTEAFF. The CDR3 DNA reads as TGTGCCAGCAAGGGTCTGTCGACCACTGAAGCTTTCTTT.

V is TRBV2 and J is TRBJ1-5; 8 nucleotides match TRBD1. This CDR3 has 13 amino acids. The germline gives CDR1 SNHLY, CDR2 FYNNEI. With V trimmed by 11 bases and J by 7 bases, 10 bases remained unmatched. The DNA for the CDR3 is TGTGCCTGTAACAGGGGGAGAGACCAGCCCCAGCATTTT. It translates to CACNRGRDQPQHF.

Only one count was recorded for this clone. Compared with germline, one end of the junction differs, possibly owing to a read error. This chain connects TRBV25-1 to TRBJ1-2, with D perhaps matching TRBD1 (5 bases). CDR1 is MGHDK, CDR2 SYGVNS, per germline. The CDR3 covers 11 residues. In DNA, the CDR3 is TGTGCCAGCAACAGGAACTATGGCTACACCTTT. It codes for CASNRNYGYTF.

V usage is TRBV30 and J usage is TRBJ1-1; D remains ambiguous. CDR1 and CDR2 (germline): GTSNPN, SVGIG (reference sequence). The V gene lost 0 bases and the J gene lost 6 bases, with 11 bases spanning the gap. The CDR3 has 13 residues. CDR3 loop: CAWSVTRPAEAFF. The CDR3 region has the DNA TGTGCCTGGAGTGTAACGCGTCCCGCTGAAGCTTTCTTT.